This entry lists 19 T cell receptor beta chains sequenced from one sample in a study of cytomegalovirus exposure and HLA in healthy donors. The PCR ran on 60 Vbeta and 13 Jbeta primers. The assay was immunoSEQ multiplex PCR, and TCRdb's table has in-frame clones only and misses some. The data show roughly 100,000 clones, approximately 9% seen once. Specimen: PBMCs. The receptors derive from a man in his fifties in good health and CMV-seropositive.

The chain recombines TRBV4-3 with TRBJ2-7; TRBD1 might be the D (6 bases). V lost 0 bases to trimming and J lost 2 bases, with 14 bases between them. Per the germline V gene, CDR1 is LGHNA and CDR2 is YSLEER. CDR3 size: 16 residues. DNA of the CDR3: TGCGCCAGCAGCCAAGAGGTCGCTGCAGGGGCCTACGAGCAGTACTTC. Encoded protein: CASSQEVAAGAYEQYF.

In its sample, this clone was seen a few times. The rearrangement joins TRBV6-5 to TRBJ2-5, with 10 positions matching TRBD1. With 7 bases clipped from V and 4 bases from J, the junction kept 6 bases outside the gene matches. The V gene's germline CDR1 is MNHEY and CDR2 SVGAGI. This CDR3 is built from 14 residues. CDR3 region: CASKKDRGRETQYF. In DNA, the CDR3 is TGTGCCAGCAAAAAAGACAGGGGGCGAGAGACCCAGTACTTC.

This chain uses TRBV9 with TRBJ2-7; perhaps TRBD2 as D (6 bases). There are 16 residues in the CDR3. Germline CDR1 and CDR2: SGDLS and YYNGEE. Between the trimmed V and J ends, which lost 0 bases and 0 bases, there was a span of 13 bases. The CDR3: CASSVDPGVASYEQYF. The CDR3 nucleotides are TGTGCCAGCAGCGTAGACCCGGGGGTTGCCTCCTACGAGCAGTACTTC. Full variable domain (remainder filled in from reference TRBV9 and TRBJ2-7): DSGVTQTPKHLITATGQRVTLRCSPRSGDLSVYWYQQSLDQGLQFLIQYYNGEERAKGNILERFSAQQFPDLHSELNLSSLELGDSALYFCASSVDPGVASYEQYFGPGTRLTVT.

The rearrangement links TRBV6-5 to TRBJ1-1; D is unclear. The V gene lost 5 bases and the J gene lost 8 bases, with 12 bases spanning the gap. This CDR3 is built from 12 residues. Per germline, CDR1 MNHEY and CDR2 SVGAGI. The CDR3 bases are TGTGCCAGCAGTGAAAAGCTTTCAGAAGCTTTCTTT. Its protein product is CASSEKLSEAFF.

The chain links TRBV4-2 to TRBJ2-7, with 8 bases lining up with TRBD2. J lost 5 bases, V lost 1 base, and 4 bases had no gene match. Germline loops: CDR1 LGHNA, CDR2 YNFKEQ. CDR3 length equals 14 residues. The CDR3 bases are TGTGCCAGCAGCCAAGCGGGAGGGTGGAACGAGCAGTACTTC. It encodes CASSQAGGWNEQYF.

This clone occurred a few times. The chain couples TRBV4-2 to TRBJ2-7; maybe TRBD2 (7 bases). The germline CDR1 and CDR2 sequences are LGHNA and YNFKEQ. CDR3 length: 17 residues. V dropped 0 bases and J dropped 6 bases, with 21 bases sitting between them. This CDR3 reads CASSQEGGGRALGEQYF. CDR3 nucleotide sequence: TGTGCCAGCAGCCAAGAAGGAGGGGGGAGGGCATTGGGCGAGCAGTACTTC.

V usage is TRBV29-1 and J usage is TRBJ2-2, with D possibly matching TRBD1 (5 bases). The CDR3 consists of 11 residues. V was pared by 5 bases and J by 5 bases, with 6 bases between. Germline CDR1 reads SQVTM; CDR2 reads ANQGSEA. The CDR3 sequence: CSVQGTGELFF. Written as DNA, the CDR3 is TGCAGCGTTCAGGGAACCGGGGAGCTGTTTTTT.

The J gene is TRBJ2-7, the V gene TRBV6-8; a possible D gene is TRBD2 (5 bases). The germline V gene has CDR1 MNHGY and CDR2 SAAAGT. Between the trimmed V and J ends, which lost 10 bases and 0 bases, there was a span of 10 bases. This CDR3 comprises 12 residues. The CDR3 loop is CANVGSSYEQYF. In DNA, the CDR3 is TGTGCCAACGTAGGGAGCTCCTACGAGCAGTACTTC.

The genes are TRBV5-6 and TRBJ2-3, with 9 nucleotides matching TRBD2. The CDR3 covers 14 residues. Germline values: CDR1 SGHDT, CDR2 YYEEEE. The V gene end was trimmed by 3 bases and the J gene end by 5 bases; junction bases not matched to a gene: 4. CDR3 loop: CASSSLAGEDTQYF. CDR3 in DNA: TGTGCCAGCAGCTCGTTAGCGGGAGAAGATACGCAGTATTTT.

This clone was detected only a few times. This chain uses TRBV7-3 with TRBJ2-5; D unclear. CDR1 and CDR2 (germline): SGHTA, FQGTGA. Between the trimmed V and J ends, which lost 0 bases and 1 base, there was a span of 3 bases. The CDR3 runs 13 residues. As DNA, the CDR3 is TGTGCCAGCAGCTTAACGGCCCAAGAGACCCAGTACTTC. Its protein is CASSLTAQETQYF.

V is TRBV28 and J is TRBJ1-2; 7 bases align to TRBD1. The CDR3 contains 12 residues. Germline CDR1 is MDHEN and CDR2 is SYDVKM. The V segment lost 7 bases and the J segment 10 bases; nucleotides outside the gene matches: 9. The CDR3 region is CASMQGGGDYTF. The CDR3 nucleotides are TGTGCCAGCATGCAGGGGGGAGGTGACTACACCTTC.

Comment on this clone: Distinct nucleotide sequences in the sample also encode this CDR3. The chain employs TRBV6-1 and TRBJ2-1; 7 bases are shared with TRBD2. The V and J ends lost 0 bases and 8 bases, in that order; junction bases with no gene match: 13. Germline V CDR1 and CDR2: MNHNS, SASEGT. The CDR3 spans 17 residues. CDR3 coding DNA: TGTGCCAGCAGTGAAGCGCGTGCGGGAGCCATCGTGGATGAGCAGTTCTTC. The encoded protein is CASSEARAGAIVDEQFF.

This clone was seen more than once but under ten times. The rearrangement links TRBV7-8 to TRBJ2-2; TRBD1 matches 7 bases. V lost 5 bases, J lost 2 bases, and 11 bases stayed unmatched. The CDR3 has 17 residues. Per germline, CDR1 SGHVS and CDR2 FQNEAQ. CDR3 in amino acids: CASSLRGTARNTGELFF. The CDR3 region has the DNA TGTGCCAGCAGCCTTAGGGGGACAGCCAGAAACACCGGGGAGCTGTTTTTT. The whole variable domain, remainder taken from reference TRBV7-8 and TRBJ2-2, is GAGVSQSPRYKVAKRGQDVALRCDPISGHVSLFWYQQALGQGPEFLTYFQNEAQLDKSGLPSDRFFAERPEGSVSTLKIQRTQQEDSAVYLCASSLRGTARNTGELFFGEGSRLTVL.

V is TRBV5-4 and J is TRBJ2-7, with a weak D call TRBD2 (6 bases). V lost 4 bases and J lost 3, with 11 bases in between. The CDR3 extends over 13 amino acids. CDR1 is SGHNT and CDR2 is YYREEE in the germline V gene (reference sequence). The DNA of the CDR3 is TGTGCCAGCAGCCCCCCCGGGAGCTACGAGCAGTACTTC. Amino acids: CASSPPGSYEQYF.

CDR3 sequence (DNA): TGTGCCTGGGATCTAGCCGGGGAGCTGTTTTTT. It translates to CAWDLAGELFF. V is TRBV30 and J is TRBJ2-2; no clear D. The CDR3 contains 11 residues. Looked up from germline, CDR1 is GTSNPN and CDR2 is SVGIG (reference sequence). Trimming removed 5 bases from V and 6 bases from J, with 7 bases in between.

CDR3 bases: TGTGCCAGCTCACCCCCCAGGGGGATCCTCCCTACCTACGAGCAGTACTTC. The encoded protein is CASSPPRGILPTYEQYF. The chain couples TRBV18 to TRBJ2-7, with TRBD1 matching 7 bases. The CDR3 covers 17 residues. Losses at the gene ends were 3 bases for V and 2 bases for J; bases not matched to a gene: 13. CDR1 KGHSH and CDR2 LQKENI come from the germline V gene.

This chain joins TRBV6-1 and TRBJ2-3; the match to TRBD1 covers 8 bases. The CDR3 consists of 13 residues. The trim removed 7 bases at V and 5 bases at J, leaving 5 bases unmatched. Germline values: CDR1 MNHNS, CDR2 SASEGT. CDR3 DNA: TGTGCCAGCACGGTACAGGGGGGAGATACGCAGTATTTT. Its translation is CASTVQGGDTQYF.

The V and J genes are TRBV5-1 and TRBJ1-5; D may be TRBD1 (5 bases). V lost 0 bases and J 7 bases, leaving 17 bases between the germline ends. Per germline, CDR1 SGHRS and CDR2 YFSETQ. This CDR3 has 16 residues. The CDR3 region has the DNA TGCGCCAGCAGCTTGGAACCGTGGGGACGGGGGCAGCCCCAGCATTTT. Its translation: CASSLEPWGRGQPQHF.

This clone has only a few counts. The chain carries TRBV28 and TRBJ2-2, with TRBD2 matching 8 bases. This CDR3 is built from 19 residues. Per germline, CDR1 MDHEN and CDR2 SYDVKM. Trimming took 5 bases from V and 0 from J; bases not matched to a gene: 14. CDR3 coding DNA: TGTGCCAGCAGTCCCCTTGGGTACGGGAGGGCCTCGAACACCGGGGAGCTGTTTTTT. It translates to CASSPLGYGRASNTGELFF.